This entry lists 4 T cell receptor beta chains sequenced from one sample in a study of cytomegalovirus exposure and HLA in healthy donors. The study ran its PCR with 60 Vbeta and 13 Jbeta primers. Some clones are missing from TCRdb's copy, which holds only in-frame ones; the method was immunoSEQ multiplex PCR. The sample yields approximately 140,000 clones, nearly 85% seen once. Sequenced sample: PBMCs. Source of these receptors: a boy between 5 and 17 years old in good health and CMV-seronegative.

V usage is TRBV7-8 and J usage is TRBJ1-1; D not certain. The V end was cut by 0 bases, the J end by 6 bases, with 11 bases between. The CDR3 runs to 14 residues. Germline values: CDR1 SGHVS, CDR2 FQNEAQ. The CDR3 spells CASSLAQLPSEAFF. In nucleotides, the CDR3 is TGTGCCAGCAGCTTAGCCCAGTTGCCGTCTGAAGCTTTCTTT.

The rearrangement uses TRBV29-1 and TRBJ1-3; D is possibly TRBD1 (5 bases). Trimming removed 5 bases from V and 2 bases from J, with 13 bases in between. CDR1 is SQVTM, CDR2 ANQGSEA, per germline. CDR3 length: 14 residues. Here the CDR3 DNA reads TGCAGCGTTTTCACGGGGGGGGCTGGAAACACCATATATTTT. It yields the protein CSVFTGGAGNTIYF.

The V call is TRBV9, the J call TRBJ2-5; 8 positions match TRBD1. The ends lost 2 bases at V and 4 bases at J; junction bases unmatched: 4. This CDR3 is 14 amino acids long. The germline V gene encodes CDR1 SGDLS and CDR2 YYNGEE. The CDR3 bases are TGTGCCAGCAGCGTTGGACAGGGCCCAGAGACCCAGTACTTC. Its protein is CASSVGQGPETQYF.

J is TRBJ2-7 and V is TRBV11-3; tentatively, D is TRBD2 (8 bases). CDR3 length equals 15 residues. The germline V gene encodes CDR1 SGHNT and CDR2 YENEEA. Trimming took 4 bases from V and 4 from J, leaving 17 bases between them. The CDR3 DNA is TGTGCCAGCAGCTCGGGGGGGACAGATCCTTACGAGCAGTACTTC. Translating it yields CASSSGGTDPYEQYF.